This paragraph reports one T cell receptor (beta chain). This clonotype was seen a few times. No antigen is known for it. Per-base quality was not reported, and no clone a single base away is much larger than it. The CDR3, cysteine through phenylalanine, is 15 amino acids long. Only the CDR3 part of the read is kept: 45 bases, read in frame from the first base. V lost 0 bases and J lost 3 bases; the stretch between them is 8 bases long. From the germline V gene, CDR1 is LGHNA and CDR2 is YSLEER. The data were obtained in a study of regulatory T cells in long-lasting Graves disease (dated by TCRdb to 2020 to 2023). For the wider study: Persistent Graves' disease meant more than 5 years of antithyroid drug treatment with TSH receptor autoantibodies that stayed positive. This study used TCR sequencing and RNA sequencing of peripheral blood to compare persistent Graves' disease patients against newly diagnosed Graves' disease patients. The study took place in China and was registered as a clinical trial. A total of some 35 samples underwent TCR sequencing, from roughly 13 patients with persistent Graves' disease and 20 or so patients with newly diagnosed Graves' disease. Antithyroid drugs had been taken for 10 to 13 years on average by persistent Graves' disease patients in the clinical cohort. General conclusions and limits of the study: Sequencing and analysis were restricted to the TCR beta chain. Compared with newly diagnosed patients, patients with persistent Graves' disease had lower TCR Shannon entropy and fewer highly expanded clones, which suggests clonal expansion. The authors acknowledged the small sample size as a limitation that may reduce accuracy. Because the primary lesion, thyroid tissue, could not be accessed, the study looked at peripheral blood alone. Persistent disease showed preferential use of TRBV28, TRBJ1-2 and TRBJ2-5, whereas newly diagnosed disease favored TRBV20-1 and TRBJ2-1. More public clonotypes were shared among persistent patients (approximately 3,000) than among newly diagnosed patients (approximately 1,000).

Sample time point, as interpreted from the label and publication: persistent/refractory GD, antithyroid drugs over 5 years with positive TRAb. For both TCR sequencing and RNA sequencing, RNA was extracted from PBMCs using TRIzol. Graves' disease was diagnosed according to American Thyroid Association guidelines. Patients were recruited from an endocrinology department in Xi'an, China. Each patient gave about 10 milliliters of peripheral blood, collected in an EDTA anticoagulant tube. PBMCs were isolated by Ficoll Paque Plus density gradient separation without further T cell sorting. An Agilent 2100 Bioanalyzer and agarose gel were used to check RNA quality, while a NanoDrop 2000 measured RNA concentration. The method was multiplex PCR. The instrument was an Illumina HiSeq 4000. iRepertoire HTBI primers and Arm-PCR amplification of CDR3 regions were used to construct TCR beta libraries. PCR products were gel purified before sequencing. As for how the authors treated the data: Across samples, about 64 TRBV and around 15 TRBJ segments were identified and used for gene usage analysis of CDR3 amino acid clonotypes. COPE and FqMerger were used to merge filtered high-quality paired reads into contigs. BLAST was used to align contigs to the IMGT TRBV, TRBD and TRBJ reference genes, and CDR3 was defined following IMGT. Any clonotype with a frequency above 0.1% was classified as a highly expanded clone. Shannon entropy was used to measure repertoire diversity, and the Gini coefficient was used to measure V-J evenness. Clonotypes shared by more than one individual were considered public. TCRdb reran the public reads through fastp at Q25 and MiXCR, keeping productive beta chains. Identical CDR3 proteins give one entry, which carries the most common genes and DNA. These V and J calls rely on TCRdb rather than the paper's analysis. The sample table lists 400,000 to 500,000 distinct CDR3 sequences, 20% to 25% of them with a count of one. The top ten hold 7% to 9% of the sample.

Rearrangement joined TRBV4-3 to TRBJ1-4; TRBD1 could be the D gene, as 5 bases match. This clonotype was obtained from a female donor with Graves disease. The sequencing here drew on peripheral blood mononuclear cells (PBMCs), taken when the disease was refractory, from a patient treated with antithyroid drugs. The CDR3 amino acid sequence is: CASSQEVGANEKLFF. The DNA sequence reads TGCGCCAGCAGCCAAGAGGTGGGGGCTAATGAAAAACTGTTTTTT.